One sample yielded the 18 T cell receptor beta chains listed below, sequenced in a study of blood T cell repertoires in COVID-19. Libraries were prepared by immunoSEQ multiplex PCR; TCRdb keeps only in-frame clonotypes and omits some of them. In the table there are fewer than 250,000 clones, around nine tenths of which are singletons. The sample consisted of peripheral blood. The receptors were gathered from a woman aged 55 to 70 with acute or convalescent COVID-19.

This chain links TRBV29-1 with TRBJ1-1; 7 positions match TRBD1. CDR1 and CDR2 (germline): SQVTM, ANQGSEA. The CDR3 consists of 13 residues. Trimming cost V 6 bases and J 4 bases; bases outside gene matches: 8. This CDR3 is CSVNRGTGTEAFF. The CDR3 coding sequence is TGCAGCGTCAACAGGGGAACGGGCACTGAAGCTTTCTTT.

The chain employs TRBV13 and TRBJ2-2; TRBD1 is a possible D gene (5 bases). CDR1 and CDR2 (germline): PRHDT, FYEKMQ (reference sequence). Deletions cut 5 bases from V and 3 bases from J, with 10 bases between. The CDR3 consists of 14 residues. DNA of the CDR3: TGTGCCAGCAGCCCGAGACAGTACACCGGGGAGCTGTTTTTT. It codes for CASSPRQYTGELFF.

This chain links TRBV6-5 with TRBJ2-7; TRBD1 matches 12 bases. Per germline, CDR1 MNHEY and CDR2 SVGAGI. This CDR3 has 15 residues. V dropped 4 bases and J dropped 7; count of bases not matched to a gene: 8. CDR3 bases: TGTGCCAGCAGTTTGGGACAGGGGGCGTCCTCTGAGCAGTACTTC. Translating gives CASSLGQGASSEQYF.

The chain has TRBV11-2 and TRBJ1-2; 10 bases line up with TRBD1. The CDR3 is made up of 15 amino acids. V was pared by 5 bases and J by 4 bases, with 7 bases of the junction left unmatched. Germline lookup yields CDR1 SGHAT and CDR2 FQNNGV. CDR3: CASSLTGGDTYGYTF. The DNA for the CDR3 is TGTGCCAGCAGCCTGACAGGGGGCGATACCTATGGCTACACCTTC.

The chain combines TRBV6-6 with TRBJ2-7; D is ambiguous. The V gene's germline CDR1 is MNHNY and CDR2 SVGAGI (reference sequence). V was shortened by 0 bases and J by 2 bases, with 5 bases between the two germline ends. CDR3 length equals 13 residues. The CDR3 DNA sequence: TGTGCCAGCAGTTACTCGTTAACCTACGAGCAGTACTTC. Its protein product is CASSYSLTYEQYF.

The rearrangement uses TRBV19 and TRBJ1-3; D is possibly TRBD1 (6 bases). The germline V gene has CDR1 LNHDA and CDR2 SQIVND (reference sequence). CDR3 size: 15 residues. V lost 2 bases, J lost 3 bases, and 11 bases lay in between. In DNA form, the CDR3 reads TGTGCCAGTAGTATACTGGGGGCAGTTGGAAACACCATATATTTT. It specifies CASSILGAVGNTIYF.

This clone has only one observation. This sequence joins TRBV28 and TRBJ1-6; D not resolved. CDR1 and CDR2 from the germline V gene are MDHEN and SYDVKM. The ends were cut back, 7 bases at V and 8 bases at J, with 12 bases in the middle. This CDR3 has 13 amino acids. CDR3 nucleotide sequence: TGTGCCAGCACTATCGAGAGGGATTCACCCCTCCACTTT. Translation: CASTIERDSPLHF.

In DNA form, the CDR3 reads TGTGCCAGCAGCCAGACAGTGTGGGAGACCCAGTACTTC. This translates into CASSQTVWETQYF. The genes are TRBV9 and TRBJ2-5; the D gene is possibly TRBD1 (5 bases). In germline, CDR1 is SGDLS, CDR2 YYNGEE. Trimming shortened V by 4 bases and J by 5 bases, and 12 bases separated the two germline ends. The length of the CDR3 is 13 residues.

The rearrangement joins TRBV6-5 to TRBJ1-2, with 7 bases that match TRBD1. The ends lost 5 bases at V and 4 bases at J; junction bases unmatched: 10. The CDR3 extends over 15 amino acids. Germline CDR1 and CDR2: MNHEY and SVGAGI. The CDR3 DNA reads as TGTGCCAGCAGTCTCAAGACAGGGAACTTCTATGGCTACACCTTC. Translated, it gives CASSLKTGNFYGYTF.

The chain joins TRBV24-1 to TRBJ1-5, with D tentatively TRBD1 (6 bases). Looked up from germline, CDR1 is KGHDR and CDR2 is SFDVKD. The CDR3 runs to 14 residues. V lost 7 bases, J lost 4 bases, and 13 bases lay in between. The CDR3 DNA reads TGTGCCACCAGGACAAAGGACAGAAATCAGCCCCAGCATTTT. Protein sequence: CATRTKDRNQPQHF.

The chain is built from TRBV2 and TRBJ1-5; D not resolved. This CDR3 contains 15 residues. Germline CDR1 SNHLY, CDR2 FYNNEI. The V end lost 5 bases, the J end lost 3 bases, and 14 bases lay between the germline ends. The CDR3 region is CASSLGSSSNQPQHF. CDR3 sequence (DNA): TGTGCCAGCAGTTTGGGCAGTTCCTCCAATCAGCCCCAGCATTTT.

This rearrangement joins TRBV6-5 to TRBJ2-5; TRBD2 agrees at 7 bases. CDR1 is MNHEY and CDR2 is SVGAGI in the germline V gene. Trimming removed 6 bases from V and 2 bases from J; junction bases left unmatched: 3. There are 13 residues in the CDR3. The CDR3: CASSWDYQETQYF. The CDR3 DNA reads TGTGCCAGCAGCTGGGACTATCAAGAGACCCAGTACTTC.

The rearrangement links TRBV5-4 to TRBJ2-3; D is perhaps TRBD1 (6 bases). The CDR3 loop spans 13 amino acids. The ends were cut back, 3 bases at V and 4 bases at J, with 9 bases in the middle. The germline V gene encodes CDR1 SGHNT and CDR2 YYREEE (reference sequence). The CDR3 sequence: CASSSRGSDTQYF. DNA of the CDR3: TGTGCCAGCAGCTCGAGGGGGTCAGATACGCAGTATTTT.

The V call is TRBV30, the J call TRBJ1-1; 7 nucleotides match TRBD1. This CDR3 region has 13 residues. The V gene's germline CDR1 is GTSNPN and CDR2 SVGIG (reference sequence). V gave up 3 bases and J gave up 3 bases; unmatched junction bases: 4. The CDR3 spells CAWSEGGYTEAFF. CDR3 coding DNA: TGTGCCTGGAGCGAAGGGGGCTACACTGAAGCTTTCTTT.

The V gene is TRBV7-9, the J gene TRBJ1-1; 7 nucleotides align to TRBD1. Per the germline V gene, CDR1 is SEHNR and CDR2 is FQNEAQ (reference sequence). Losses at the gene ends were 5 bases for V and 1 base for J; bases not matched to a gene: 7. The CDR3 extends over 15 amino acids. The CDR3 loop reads CASSLSTGSNTEAFF. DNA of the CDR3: TGTGCCAGCAGCCTTTCGACAGGGTCGAACACTGAAGCTTTCTTT.

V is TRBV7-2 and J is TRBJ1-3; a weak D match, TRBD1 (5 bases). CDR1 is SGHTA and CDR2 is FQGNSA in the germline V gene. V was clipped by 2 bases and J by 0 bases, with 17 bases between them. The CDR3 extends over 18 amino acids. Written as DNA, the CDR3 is TGTGCCAGCAGCTTACAGGGAAAGAGGCGTCCCTCTGGAAACACCATATATTTT. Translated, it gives CASSLQGKRRPSGNTIYF.

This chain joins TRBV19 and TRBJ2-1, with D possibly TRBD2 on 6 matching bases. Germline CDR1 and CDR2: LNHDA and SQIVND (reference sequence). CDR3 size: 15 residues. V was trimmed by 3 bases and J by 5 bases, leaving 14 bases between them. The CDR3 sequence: CASSMWGERDNEQFF. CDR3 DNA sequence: TGTGCCAGTAGTATGTGGGGGGAACGAGACAATGAGCAGTTCTTC.

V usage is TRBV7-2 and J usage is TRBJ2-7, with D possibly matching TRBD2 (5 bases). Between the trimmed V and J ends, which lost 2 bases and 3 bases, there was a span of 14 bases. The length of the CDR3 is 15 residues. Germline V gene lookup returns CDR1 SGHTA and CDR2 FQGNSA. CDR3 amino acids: CASSLPRTGFYEQYF. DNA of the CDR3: TGTGCCAGCAGCTTACCAAGGACGGGGTTCTACGAGCAGTACTTC.